Below, 20 T cell receptor beta chains from the same sample are listed, as sequenced in a study of blood T cell repertoires in COVID-19. The assay was immunoSEQ multiplex PCR, and TCRdb's table has in-frame clones only and misses some. In the table there are tens of thousands of clones, around 90% of which are singletons. Sequenced sample: peripheral blood. The receptors originated from a human donor in a cohort sampled during active COVID-19.

The V and J genes are TRBV4-2 and TRBJ1-5; D is unresolved. Germline CDR1 LGHNA, CDR2 YNFKEQ. Trimming removed 0 bases at V and 0 bases at J, with 18 bases between. CDR3 size: 19 residues. In DNA, the CDR3 is TGTGCCAGCAGCCAAGAGGTAATTCGGTACCAATATAGCAATCAGCCCCAGCATTTT. This gives the protein CASSQEVIRYQYSNQPQHF.

This clone was found a few times. The chain has TRBV7-8 and TRBJ1-5, with 8 positions matching TRBD1. Germline values: CDR1 SGHVS, CDR2 FQNEAQ. Trimming cost V 5 bases and J 6 bases; bases outside gene matches: 12. CDR3 length equals 16 residues. CDR3 loop: CASSLSGTGIGQPQHF. The CDR3 nucleotides read TGTGCCAGCAGCCTGTCTGGGACAGGAATCGGTCAGCCCCAGCATTTT.

The chain employs TRBV7-6 and TRBJ2-1; D remains unclear. Germline CDR1 reads SGHVS; CDR2 reads FNYEAQ. The length of the CDR3 is 13 residues. The V and J ends lost 2 bases and 4 bases respectively, with 6 bases between them. CDR3 DNA sequence: TGTGCCAGCAGCTTACGTGTTTACAATGAGCAGTTCTTC. Translation: CASSLRVYNEQFF. The complete variable domain, with remaining parts taken from reference TRBV7-6 and TRBJ2-1, reads GAGVSQSPRYKVTKRGQDVALRCDPISGHVSLYWYRQALGQGPEFLTYFNYEAQQDKSGLPNDRFSAERPEGSISTLTIQRTEQRDSAMYRCASSLRVYNEQFFGPGTRLTVL.

The chain recombines TRBV7-2 with TRBJ2-5, with TRBD1 matching over 9 bases. The germline CDR1 and CDR2 sequences are SGHTA and FQGNSA. Losses at the gene ends were 0 bases for V and 2 bases for J; bases not matched to a gene: 4. The length of the CDR3 is 16 residues. CDR3 DNA sequence: TGTGCCAGCAGCTTAGCCTCGGGACAGGGACAAGAGACCCAGTACTTC. Protein sequence: CASSLASGQGQETQYF. Full variable domain (rest looked up from reference TRBV7-2 and TRBJ2-5): GAGVSQSPSNKVTEKGKDVELRCDPISGHTALYWYRQSLGQGLEFLIYFQGNSAPDKSGLPSDRFSAERTGGSVSTLTIQRTQQEDSAVYLCASSLASGQGQETQYFGPGTRLLVL.

This clone is a singleton in its sample. J is TRBJ2-5 and V is TRBV27; 7 bases map to TRBD1. Looked up from germline, CDR1 is MNHEY and CDR2 is SMNVEV (reference sequence). The CDR3 spans 17 residues. Losses at the gene ends were 0 bases for V and 5 bases for J; bases not matched to a gene: 12. The chain's CDR3 is CASSLSTGSLGWETQYF. The CDR3 DNA is TGTGCCAGCAGTTTATCGACAGGGAGTCTTGGGTGGGAGACCCAGTACTTC.

The rearrangement links TRBV12-5 to TRBJ1-2; 8 bases agree with TRBD1. CDR1 is LGHNT and CDR2 is FRNRAP in the germline V gene. V lost 2 bases, J lost 6 bases, and 11 bases stayed unmatched. The CDR3 runs to 16 residues. The CDR3 is CASGLSNRGYEDGYTF. CDR3 nucleotides: TGTGCTAGTGGTTTGTCAAACAGGGGGTACGAAGATGGCTACACCTTC. The variable domain in full, completed from reference TRBV12-5 and TRBJ1-2, reads DARVTQTPRHKVTEMGQEVTMRCQPILGHNTVFWYRQTMMQGLELLAYFRNRAPLDDSGMPKDRFSAEMPDATLATLKIQPSEPRDSAVYFCASGLSNRGYEDGYTFGSGTRLTVV.

This chain connects TRBV4-1 to TRBJ2-5; 11 positions match TRBD2. The CDR3 has 17 amino acids. The ends lost 4 bases at V and 6 bases at J; junction bases unmatched: 13. Germline lookup yields CDR1 MGHRA and CDR2 YSYEKL. The CDR3 is CASSLIHSGGVSKTQYF. The CDR3 bases are TGCGCCAGCAGCCTTATCCATAGCGGGGGGGTGTCGAAGACCCAGTACTTC.

This clone occurred a few times. This chain uses TRBV13 with TRBJ2-7; 9 bases map to TRBD1. V gave up 5 bases and J gave up 4 bases; unmatched junction bases: 9. Germline V gives CDR1 PRHDT, CDR2 FYEKMQ (reference sequence). The CDR3 totals 15 residues. In DNA form, the CDR3 reads TGTGCCAGCAGCCACGGACAGGGGACTGGGTACGAGCAGTACTTC. This gives the protein CASSHGQGTGYEQYF.

The gene calls are TRBV5-1 and TRBJ2-7, with TRBD2 matching over 13 bases. This CDR3 region has 17 residues. V shed 4 bases, J shed 0 bases, and the junction held 7 bases outside the gene matches. From germline, CDR1 is SGHRS and CDR2 YFSETQ. The CDR3 reads CASSLGLAGDISYEQYF. DNA for the CDR3: TGCGCCAGCAGCCTAGGACTAGCGGGGGACATCTCCTACGAGCAGTACTTC. Drawing the rest from reference TRBV5-1 and TRBJ2-7, the complete variable domain is KAGVTQTPRYLIKTRGQQVTLSCSPISGHRSVSWYQQTPGQGLQFLFEYFSETQRNKGNFPGRFSGRQFSNSRSEMNVSTLELGDSALYLCASSLGLAGDISYEQYFGPGTRLTVT.

V gene TRBV6-2 or TRBV6-3 combines with J gene TRBJ2-1, with 7 nucleotides matching TRBD2. Germline CDR1 MNHEY, CDR2 SVGEGT. This CDR3 contains 17 residues. V dropped 0 bases and J dropped 1; count of bases not matched to a gene: 6. The CDR3 region is CASSYSIRAGSYNEQFF. CDR3 DNA: TGTGCCAGCAGTTACTCTATTCGAGCGGGATCCTACAATGAGCAGTTCTTC.

The gene calls are TRBV11-3 and TRBJ2-1, with TRBD2 identical over 9 bases. The V and J ends lost 0 bases and 6 bases, in that order; junction bases with no gene match: 12. Germline loops: CDR1 SGHNT, CDR2 YENEEA. The CDR3 totals 18 residues. As DNA, the CDR3 is TGTGCCAGCAGCTTAGAGTCCCCTGGAGCGGGGGGACGCAATGAGCAGTTCTTC. The encoded protein is CASSLESPGAGGRNEQFF.

The V and J genes are TRBV4-1 and TRBJ2-1; D might be TRBD2 (6 bases). CDR1 is MGHRA and CDR2 is YSYEKL in the germline V gene. V dropped 6 bases and J dropped 9 bases, with 18 bases sitting between them. The CDR3 runs to 14 residues. The CDR3 sequence: CASSQTGLSGEQFF. CDR3 nucleotides: TGCGCCAGCAGTCAAACGGGACTCTCGGGTGAGCAGTTCTTC.

The chain carries TRBV7-2 and TRBJ2-7; D might be TRBD2 (6 bases). From germline, CDR1 is SGHTA and CDR2 FQGNSA. CDR3 size: 13 residues. The V gene lost 1 base and the J gene lost 9 bases, with 13 bases spanning the gap. The CDR3 nucleotides are TGTGCCAGCAGCTTAGGGGCGGGGCGGGGGCAGTACTTC. Its protein product is CASSLGAGRGQYF.

This rearrangement joins TRBV5-1 to TRBJ2-7; D is unclear. The CDR3 extends over 12 amino acids. From germline, CDR1 is SGHRS and CDR2 YFSETQ. Trimming took 4 bases from V and 0 from J, leaving 5 bases between them. The CDR3 protein is CASSHSSYEQYF. The CDR3 DNA follows: TGCGCCAGCAGCCACAGCTCCTACGAGCAGTACTTC.

This chain uses TRBV19 with TRBJ2-3; 13 nucleotides agree with TRBD2. The trim removed 7 bases at V and 6 bases at J, leaving 10 bases unmatched. The CDR3 totals 16 residues. Germline V CDR1 and CDR2: LNHDA, SQIVND (reference sequence). DNA for the CDR3: TGTGCCAGTACCCGACTAGCGGGGGGCCGGGTGGATACGCAGTATTTT. It specifies CASTRLAGGRVDTQYF.

The V call is TRBV6-5, the J call TRBJ2-3, with 8 bases aligning to TRBD2. The CDR3 spans 15 residues. Germline loops: CDR1 MNHEY, CDR2 SVGAGI. The trim removed 9 bases at V and 3 bases at J, leaving 11 bases unmatched. The CDR3 sequence: CASYVGGGRTDTQYF. The CDR3 DNA sequence: TGTGCCAGTTACGTCGGGGGGGGGCGAACAGATACGCAGTATTTT.

The rearrangement links TRBV7-2 to TRBJ2-1; D gene uncertain. This CDR3 is built from 14 residues. The germline V and J ends were trimmed by 1 base and 7 bases, with 11 bases remaining between them. Germline V gives CDR1 SGHTA, CDR2 FQGNSA. The DNA of the CDR3 is TGTGCCAGCAGCTTAGTCCTAGACCGAAATGAGCAGTTCTTC. This codes for CASSLVLDRNEQFF.

This clone was seen only once. The chain has TRBV2 and TRBJ1-2, with D hard to call. V was shortened by 8 bases and J by 4 bases, with 17 bases between the two germline ends. CDR3 size: 14 residues. The germline V gene encodes CDR1 SNHLY and CDR2 FYNNEI. Here the CDR3 reads CASHEGGVRYGYTF. CDR3 bases: TGTGCCAGCCACGAGGGCGGGGTTCGCTATGGCTACACCTTC.

In this sample, this clone turned up a few times. The chain has TRBV5-1 and TRBJ2-5, with a weak D call TRBD2 (5 bases). Trimming shortened V by 1 base and J by 2 bases, and 18 bases separated the two germline ends. The CDR3 is made up of 17 amino acids. CDR1 is SGHRS, CDR2 YFSETQ, per germline. The CDR3 loop reads CASSLIRLSGSQETQYF. CDR3 nucleotides: TGCGCCAGCAGCTTGATTCGCCTGTCGGGATCACAAGAGACCCAGTACTTC.

The chain couples TRBV2 to TRBJ2-5, with 10 nucleotides matching TRBD1. Looked up from germline, CDR1 is SNHLY and CDR2 is FYNNEI. The ends lost 6 bases at V and 5 bases at J; junction bases unmatched: 6. There are 14 residues in the CDR3. CDR3 sequence: CASRGQGMEETQYF. The CDR3 DNA follows: TGTGCCAGCAGGGGACAGGGGATGGAGGAGACCCAGTACTTC.